Following are 8 T cell receptor beta chains from one sample sequenced in a study of molecular identifiers for immune sequencing clone quantification. TCRdb used MiXCR to reprocess the PCR reads, holding one entry per CDR3 protein. The profile shows roughly 50,000 distinct CDR3 sequences, around 27% of them singletons. Input material: naive CD8+ T cells from blood, with Jurkat cell RNA spiked in. Subset noted: FACS-sorted CD8+CD4-CCR7+CD45RA+ naive T cells. The receptors derive from a human donor in good health. Some libraries in this study had Jurkat cell RNA spiked in.

A note on this clonotype: This may arise from a read error, as a much more abundant clone is one base away. DNA of the CDR3: TGTGCCAGCAGTTCGGGCCACCTGCAGTATTTT. This encodes CASSSGHLQYF. The chain couples TRBV6-2 or TRBV6-3 to TRBJ2-3, with no clear D. The CDR3 is made up of 11 amino acids. The germline V and J ends were trimmed by 4 bases and 11 bases, with 10 bases remaining between them. From germline, CDR1 is MNHEY and CDR2 SVGEGT.

The sample holds many counts of this clonotype. This chain links TRBV14 with TRBJ1-1, with D possibly matching TRBD1 (5 bases). The CDR3 is 15 amino acids. Germline lookup yields CDR1 SGHDN and CDR2 FVKESK. V lost 6 bases and J lost 1, with 15 bases in between. The CDR3 loop is CASRPGTSPNTEAFF. The DNA of the CDR3 is TGTGCCAGCAGACCCGGGACTTCCCCGAACACTGAAGCTTTCTTT.

V usage is TRBV5-1 and J usage is TRBJ2-7; D possibly corresponds to TRBD2 (5 bases). Trimming stripped 0 bases from V and 6 bases from J, with 19 bases between. The CDR3 has 16 amino acids. The germline V gene encodes CDR1 SGHRS and CDR2 YFSETQ. This chain's CDR3 is CASSLVVGGLISEQYF. CDR3 nucleotide sequence: TGCGCCAGCAGCTTGGTAGTTGGAGGCCTAATTAGCGAGCAGTACTTC. The full variable domain, in which reference TRBV5-1 and TRBJ2-7 provide the parts outside the CDR3, is KAGVTQTPRYLIKTRGQQVTLSCSPISGHRSVSWYQQTPGQGLQFLFEYFSETQRNKGNFPGRFSGRQFSNSRSEMNVSTLELGDSALYLCASSLVVGGLISEQYFGPGTRLTVT.

This clonotype occurred many times. This chain connects TRBV6-5 to TRBJ2-2, with a tentative D call TRBD2 (5 bases). CDR3 length: 14 amino acids. V was pared by 5 bases and J by 4 bases, with 11 bases between. Germline V gene lookup returns CDR1 MNHEY and CDR2 SVGAGI. CDR3 residues: CASSPGVGTGELFF. As DNA, the CDR3 is TGTGCCAGCAGTCCCGGGGTGGGCACCGGGGAGCTGTTTTTT.

Regarding this clonotype: This may arise from a read error, as a much more abundant clone is one base away. The chain uses TRBV6-1 and TRBJ2-4; the D is unclear. This CDR3 spans 13 amino acids. Germline V gene data show CDR1 as MNHNS and CDR2 as SASEGT. CDR3 in amino acids: CASSETVTSSPDF. The CDR3 coding sequence is TGTGCCAGCAGTGAAACCGTGACCTCCAGCCCGGACTTC.

This clonotype was counted ten times or more. CDR3 nucleotides: TGTGCCAGCAGTCAATCCCGGGGGGACGAGCAGTACTTC. Protein product: CASSQSRGDEQYF. The chain carries TRBV5-8 and TRBJ2-7, with 7 positions matching TRBD2. The CDR3 loop spans 13 amino acids. With V trimmed by 5 bases and J by 5 bases, 7 bases remained unmatched. Per germline, CDR1 SGHTS and CDR2 YDEGEE.

This sequence joins TRBV6-5 and TRBJ2-1; D might be TRBD2 (5 bases). With 2 bases removed from V and 7 bases from J, the gap between germline ends came to 9 bases. CDR1 is MNHEY, CDR2 SVGAGI, per germline. The CDR3 consists of 13 residues. In DNA, the CDR3 is TGTGCCAGCAGTTACGGTCGGAGGAATGAGCAGTTCTTC. Amino acid sequence: CASSYGRRNEQFF.

A few counts support this clonotype. A much more abundant neighbour one base away suggests this may be a read error. The genes are TRBV4-2 and TRBJ1-5; no reliable D call. The V and J ends lost 1 base and 0 bases respectively, with 7 bases between them. Per the germline V gene, CDR1 is LGHNA and CDR2 is YNFKEQ. The CDR3 loop spans 15 amino acids. The CDR3 DNA sequence: TGTGCCAGCAGCCAAGGAATGTATAGCAATCAGCCCCAGCATTTT. This sequence encodes CASSQGMYSNQPQHF.